The 8 T cell receptor beta chains reported below all come from one sample, sequenced in a study of blood T cell repertoires in COVID-19. Data came from immunoSEQ multiplex PCR; TCRdb stores just in-frame clones and leaves some out. The sample includes approximately 350,000 clones, about 87% seen only once; the top ten take about 6.3%. Source material: peripheral blood. All receptors derive from a woman aged 45-65 years with COVID-19, enrolled during active disease.

The J gene is TRBJ1-3, the V gene TRBV6-5, with 8 positions matching TRBD1. J gave up 3 bases and V 8 bases, and 9 bases lay outside the gene matches. Looked up from germline, CDR1 is MNHEY and CDR2 is SVGAGI. The CDR3 extends over 15 amino acids. The CDR3 nucleotides read TGTGCCAGCGAAACAGGGGGACTCGGTGGAAACACCATATATTTT. Translation gives CASETGGLGGNTIYF.

The rearrangement joins TRBV6-4 to TRBJ1-3; tentatively, D is TRBD1 (6 bases). The CDR3 has 13 residues. Trimming took 6 bases from V and 3 from J, leaving 9 bases between them. Germline assignment: CDR1 MRHNA and CDR2 SNTAGT. The CDR3 coding sequence is TGTGCCAGCAGCCCAGGGGTTGGAAACACCATATATTTT. This translates into CASSPGVGNTIYF.

The chain couples TRBV29-1 to TRBJ2-4, with no clear D. Per the germline V gene, CDR1 is SQVTM and CDR2 is ANQGSEA. V was pared by 4 bases and J by 0 bases, with 10 bases between. The CDR3 totals 14 residues. CDR3 in amino acids: CSVVAGLAKNIQYF. For the CDR3, the DNA is TGCAGCGTTGTTGCAGGTCTAGCCAAAAACATTCAGTACTTC.

This clone was recorded once. The rearrangement joins TRBV30 to TRBJ1-1; D possibly corresponds to TRBD1 (5 bases). From germline, CDR1 is GTSNPN and CDR2 SVGIG (reference sequence). This CDR3 has 11 amino acids. The CDR3 is CVGGLNTEAFF. The CDR3 DNA reads TGTGTGGGGGGACTGAACACTGAAGCTTTCTTT.

V is TRBV6-5 and J is TRBJ2-1, with unresolved D. Germline V lookup: CDR1 MNHEY, CDR2 SVGAGI. V lost 11 bases and J 7 bases, leaving 21 bases between the germline ends. This CDR3 has 14 residues. CDR3 nucleotides: TGTGCCGGCCGACTTCCACTTCCCACTAATGAGCAGTTCTTC. It encodes CAGRLPLPTNEQFF.

V gene TRBV28 combines with J gene TRBJ1-2; possibly TRBD1 for D (6 bases). Trimming removed 6 bases at V and 6 bases at J, with 20 bases between. Per the germline V gene, CDR1 is MDHEN and CDR2 is SYDVKM. CDR3 length: 15 residues. CDR3 sequence: CASSSTGSFWHGYTF. The CDR3, as DNA: TGTGCCAGCAGCTCTACAGGGTCTTTCTGGCATGGCTACACCTTC.

The V gene is TRBV2, the J gene TRBJ2-3, with D perhaps TRBD1 (6 bases). CDR3 size: 15 residues. Deletions cut 5 bases from V and 6 bases from J, with 18 bases between. CDR1 is SNHLY and CDR2 is FYNNEI in the germline V gene. The CDR3 DNA follows: TGTGCCAGCAGTCGTCGGGACACCTATTCGGATACGCAGTATTTT. It is translated as CASSRRDTYSDTQYF.

This chain links TRBV19 with TRBJ2-1; 10 nucleotides align to TRBD1. J was trimmed by 6 bases and V by 6 bases; bases with no gene match: 8. The germline V gene has CDR1 LNHDA and CDR2 SQIVND (reference sequence). CDR3 length equals 15 residues. CDR3 protein: CASSPDRGQGNEQFF. CDR3 bases: TGTGCCAGTAGCCCTGACAGGGGGCAAGGCAATGAGCAGTTCTTC.